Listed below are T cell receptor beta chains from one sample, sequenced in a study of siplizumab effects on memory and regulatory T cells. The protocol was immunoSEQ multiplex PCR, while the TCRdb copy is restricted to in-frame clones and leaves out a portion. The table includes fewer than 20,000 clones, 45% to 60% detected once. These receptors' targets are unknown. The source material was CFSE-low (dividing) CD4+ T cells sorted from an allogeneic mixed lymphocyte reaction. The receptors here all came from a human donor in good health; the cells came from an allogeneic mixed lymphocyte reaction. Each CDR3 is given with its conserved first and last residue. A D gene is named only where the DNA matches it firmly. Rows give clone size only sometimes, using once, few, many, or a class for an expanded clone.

TGTGCCAGCAGACGTCCAGGGGGCTACGAGCAGTACTTC | CASRRPGGYEQYF | TRBD1 | TRBJ2-7 | NA | TRBV6-5
TGTGCCAGCAGTGGGACAGGTGGTGAAAAACTGTTTTTT | CASSGTGGEKLFF | TRBD1 | TRBJ1-4 | NA | TRBV6-6
TGTGCCAGCTCACAGACCGCGGTAAACACCGAGCAGTACTTC | CASSQTAVNTEQYF | NA | TRBJ2-7 | NA | TRBV18
TGCAGCGTTGGCGGTGCGTCGGAGACCCAGTACTTC | CSVGGASETQYF | NA | TRBJ2-5 | NA | TRBV29-1
TGCGCCAGCAGCCCGCAGGGAGAGGGTTGGGAAAAACTGTTTTTT | CASSPQGEGWEKLFF | NA | TRBJ1-4 | medium-sized | TRBV5-1
TGCGCCAGCAGCTTGGAGACAGGGGGCGAGCAGCCCCAGCATTTT | CASSLETGGEQPQHF | TRBD1 | TRBJ1-5 | NA | TRBV5-1
TGTGCCAGCAGCTCCAGGGGTGGAACAGATACGCAGTATTTT | CASSSRGGTDTQYF | NA | TRBJ2-3 | NA | TRBV5-6
TGTGCCAGCAGCTTATTCCGCCCAGAGGATTCACCCCTCCACTTT | CASSLFRPEDSPLHF | NA | TRBJ1-6 | NA | TRBV11-2
TGCGCCAGCAGCCTGACAGGGACAGAGACCCAGTACTTC | CASSLTGTETQYF | TRBD1 | TRBJ2-5 | few | TRBV5-1
TGTGCCAGTAGTACCCTCCAGGGAAAGACTAACTATGGCTACACCTTC | CASSTLQGKTNYGYTF | NA | TRBJ1-2 | NA | TRBV19
TGTGCCAGCAGTCCTTTTCGGGGTCCAGGAAACACCATATATTTT | CASSPFRGPGNTIYF | NA | TRBJ1-3 | medium-sized | TRBV27
TGCAGTGTATTCCAAGAGACCCAGTACTTC | CSVFQETQYF | NA | TRBJ2-5 | NA | TRBV20-1
TGTGCCAGCAGCCCTCCCGTCACAGATACGCAGTATTTT | CASSPPVTDTQYF | NA | TRBJ2-3 | NA | TRBV6-5
TGTGCCAGTGCCGGGACGGCCTATGGCTACACCTTC | CASAGTAYGYTF | NA | TRBJ1-2 | NA | TRBV19
TGTGCCAGCAGTCGTCAGGGGGCCTGGGGCTACACCTTC | CASSRQGAWGYTF | TRBD1 | TRBJ1-2 | NA | TRBV6-5
TGTGCCAGCAGCAACTTGGGACAGGGGGAAGAGACCCAGTACTTC | CASSNLGQGEETQYF | TRBD1 | TRBJ2-5 | NA | TRBV5-4
TGCGCCAGCATCGGGGGGGCCCTCCAAGAGACCCAGTACTTC | CASIGGALQETQYF | TRBD2 | TRBJ2-5 | NA | TRBV5-1
TGTGCCGGGGGTCTAGCGGGGATCTACGAGCAGTACTTC | CAGGLAGIYEQYF | TRBD2 | TRBJ2-7 | medium-sized | TRBV7-9
TGTGCCAGCAGCTCCAACTATGGCTACACCTTC | CASSSNYGYTF | NA | TRBJ1-2 | medium-sized | TRBV6-5
TGTGCCAGCAGCTTAGGTCTAGCGGGGAACACCGGGGAGCTGTTTTTT | CASSLGLAGNTGELFF | TRBD2 | TRBJ2-2 | few | TRBV7-8
TGTGCCAGCAGTGTCGCTGCCGGACACTATGGCTACACCTTC | CASSVAAGHYGYTF | NA | TRBJ1-2 | NA | TRBV6-4
TGTGCCAGCAGTTACCAGCTAGCGGGGGCCTACGAGCAGTACTTC | CASSYQLAGAYEQYF | TRBD2 | TRBJ2-7 | few | TRBV6-5
TGTGCTAGTGGTTTGGACGGGACTAGCGGGGGCCTCTACGAGCAGTACTTC | CASGLDGTSGGLYEQYF | TRBD2 | TRBJ2-7 | NA | TRBV12-5
TGTGCCAGCATCACCCTCGGTGGACAGTCGGGAGCTTTCTTT | CASITLGGQSGAFF | NA | TRBJ1-1 | few | TRBV13
TGTGCCATCAGTGAGTCAGGGAACACTGAAGCTTTCTTT | CAISESGNTEAFF | NA | TRBJ1-1 | NA | TRBV10-3
TGCGCCAGCAGCTTGAGTGGGGGGCAGGCTGAAAAACTGTTTTTT | CASSLSGGQAEKLFF | NA | TRBJ1-4 | NA | TRBV5-1
TGTGCTAGTGGTCCTCGACAGGGAAGGTGGGGGGAGACCCAGTACTTC | CASGPRQGRWGETQYF | TRBD1 | TRBJ2-5 | NA | TRBV12-5
TGCGCCAGCAGCTTGGACTGGGATGGCTACACCTTC | CASSLDWDGYTF | NA | TRBJ1-2 | medium-sized | TRBV5-1
TGTGCCAGCAGCATGGGGGATTCCGGTTCACCCCTCCACTTT | CASSMGDSGSPLHF | NA | TRBJ1-6 | few | TRBV7-9
TGTGCCAGCAGCCAGCCTCCCGGGACAGAAGACTATGGCTACACCTTC | CASSQPPGTEDYGYTF | TRBD1 | TRBJ1-2 | NA | TRBV5-6
TGCGCCAGCAGCCAAGAGGCGGCTACCCTATACGAGCAGTACTTC | CASSQEAATLYEQYF | NA | TRBJ2-7 | NA | TRBV4-3
TGTGCCAGCAGTGAAATCCCAGATACGCAGTATTTT | CASSEIPDTQYF | NA | TRBJ2-3 | NA | TRBV2
TGTGCCAGCTCAGGGACAGTGACCTATAATTCACCCCTCCACTTT | CASSGTVTYNSPLHF | TRBD1 | TRBJ1-6 | few | TRBV18
TGTGCCAGCAGTCCGACAGTAATGAACACTGAAGCTTTCTTT | CASSPTVMNTEAFF | NA | TRBJ1-1 | few | TRBV6-1
TGCGCCAGTAGGTTCCAGACAGGGACTATAGAAGCTTTCTTT | CASRFQTGTIEAFF | TRBD1 | TRBJ1-1 | few | TRBV5-1
TGTGCCAGCGGGGGGGCTGCCTACAATGAGCAGTTCTTC | CASGGAAYNEQFF | NA | TRBJ2-1 | few | TRBV6-1
TGTGCCAGCAGCCCGGGACTAGCGGGGTCTTTTGGAGAGACCCAGTACTTC | CASSPGLAGSFGETQYF | TRBD2 | TRBJ2-5 | NA | TRBV9
TGTGCCACCCCGGGACGACAGCGCGGAAACACCATATATTTT | CATPGRQRGNTIYF | NA | TRBJ1-3 | few | TRBV18
TGTGCCAGCAGCTTAGGCGTTGCTGGTCAGCCCCAGCATTTT | CASSLGVAGQPQHF | NA | TRBJ1-5 | NA | TRBV7-2
TGTGCCAGCAGTACGCAAGAGACCCAGTACTTC | CASSTQETQYF | NA | TRBJ2-5 | NA | TRBV6-1
TGTGCCATCAGTGCTACATCTCAAGAGACCCAGTACTTC | CAISATSQETQYF | NA | TRBJ2-5 | few | TRBV10-3
TGTGCCATCACTAGCTTGGGACTAGCGGGGGCCGTGGGGGTCACAGATACGCAGTATTTT | CAITSLGLAGAVGVTDTQYF | TRBD2 | TRBJ2-3 | few | TRBV10-3
TGCGCCAGCAGCCCCGGGTCAACTCCGGGAGCTTTCTTT | CASSPGSTPGAFF | NA | TRBJ1-1 | medium-sized | TRBV5-1
TGTGCCAGCAGTGAAAGGGTAGCGGGGGGACATGAGCAGTTCTTC | CASSERVAGGHEQFF | TRBD2 | TRBJ2-1 | NA | TRBV2
TGTGCCAGCAGCCAGGGAAACCAGGGCACTGAAGCTTTCTTT | CASSQGNQGTEAFF | NA | TRBJ1-1 | few | TRBV4-2
TGTGCCAGCATTACACCCAGTTACACTGAAGCTTTCTTT | CASITPSYTEAFF | NA | TRBJ1-1 | NA | TRBV6-6
TGTGCCAGCAGAGAGGCCCTAGCTAACTATGGCTACACCTTC | CASREALANYGYTF | NA | TRBJ1-2 | medium-sized | TRBV6-5
TGCAGCGTTGACACGGACTCCTACGAGCAGTACTTC | CSVDTDSYEQYF | NA | TRBJ2-7 | NA | TRBV29-1
TGTGCCAGTAGTAACTCCGCGACAGGCTCTGGGGCCAACGTCCTGACTTTC | CASSNSATGSGANVLTF | NA | TRBJ2-6 | once | TRBV19